Described below is a single T cell receptor beta chain sequence and its context. Its target is unknown. Selected positively for CCR7 and CD45RO-negative, naive CD8 cells excluded terminally differentiated effector memory CD45RA+ cells. It was around 180 ng DNA, approximately 30,000 T cell genomes, that sorted-subset replicate PCRs used. TCRdb's copy holds only in-frame clones and misses some; the assay was immunoSEQ multiplex PCR. The sample carries about 1.9 million clones, just under 95% recorded once. Germline lookup yields CDR1 WSHSY and CDR2 SAAADI. The CDR3 consists of 14 residues. Trimming took off 4 bases at V and 2 bases at J, with 6 bases between the two ends. This entry comes from a study of shared clonotypes between healthy human individuals. The overall study: There were three CD4 naive, three CD4 memory, two CD8 naive and one CD8 memory plates per donor. Study conclusions and caveats: The genetic and exposure-history diversity represented was limited by few donors.

This sequence was found in a man aged 18 to 29 in good health. Some clones in this sample may be carry-over from other donors' samples. The V and J genes are TRBV10-2 and TRBJ2-6; D remains unclear. The source material was naive CD8+ T cells from PBMCs. As DNA, the CDR3 is TGCGCCAGCAGTGTTGGAGCTGGGGCCAACGTCCTGACTTTC. It codes for CASSVGAGANVLTF.